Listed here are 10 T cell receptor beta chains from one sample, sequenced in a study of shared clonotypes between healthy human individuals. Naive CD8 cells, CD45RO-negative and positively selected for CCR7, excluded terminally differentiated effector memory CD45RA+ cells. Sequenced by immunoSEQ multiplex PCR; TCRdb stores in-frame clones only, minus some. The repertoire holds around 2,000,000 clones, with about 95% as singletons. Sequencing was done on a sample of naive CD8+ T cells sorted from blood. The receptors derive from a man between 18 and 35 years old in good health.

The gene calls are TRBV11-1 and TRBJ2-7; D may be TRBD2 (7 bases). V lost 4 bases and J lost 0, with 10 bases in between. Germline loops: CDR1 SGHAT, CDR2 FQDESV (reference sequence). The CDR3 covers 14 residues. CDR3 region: CASSSGGPSYEQYF. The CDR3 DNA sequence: TGTGCCAGCAGCTCCGGGGGGCCCTCCTACGAGCAGTACTTC.

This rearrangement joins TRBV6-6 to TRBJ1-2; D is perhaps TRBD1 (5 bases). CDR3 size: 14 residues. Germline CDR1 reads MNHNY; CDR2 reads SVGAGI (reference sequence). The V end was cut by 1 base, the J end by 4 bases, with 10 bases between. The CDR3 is CASSYFPQGYGYTF. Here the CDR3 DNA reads TGTGCCAGCAGTTACTTTCCGCAGGGCTATGGCTACACCTTC.

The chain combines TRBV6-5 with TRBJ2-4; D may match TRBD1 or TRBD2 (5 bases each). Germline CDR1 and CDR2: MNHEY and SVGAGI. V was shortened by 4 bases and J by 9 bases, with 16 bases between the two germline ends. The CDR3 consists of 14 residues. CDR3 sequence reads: CASSSVGGWGIQYF. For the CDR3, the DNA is TGTGCCAGCAGTTCTGTTGGGGGATGGGGCATTCAGTACTTC.

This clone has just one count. The CDR3 region has the DNA TGTGCCAGCTCATTTAGTGGGGGTGAGCAGTTCTTC. Its protein product is CASSFSGGEQFF. V gene TRBV6-1 combines with J gene TRBJ2-1, with D perhaps being TRBD1 or TRBD2 (5 bases each). The germline V and J ends were trimmed by 8 bases and 9 bases, with 14 bases remaining between them. The CDR3 has 12 amino acids. CDR1 and CDR2 from the germline V gene are MNHNS and SASEGT.

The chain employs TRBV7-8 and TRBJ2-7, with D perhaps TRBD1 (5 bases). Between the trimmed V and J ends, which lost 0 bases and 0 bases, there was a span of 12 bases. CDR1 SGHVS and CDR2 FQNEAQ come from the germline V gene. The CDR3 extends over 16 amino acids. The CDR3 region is CASSLAPGQHSYEQYF. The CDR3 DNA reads TGTGCCAGCAGCTTAGCCCCAGGGCAACACTCCTACGAGCAGTACTTC. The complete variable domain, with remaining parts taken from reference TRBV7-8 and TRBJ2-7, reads GAGVSQSPRYKVAKRGQDVALRCDPISGHVSLFWYQQALGQGPEFLTYFQNEAQLDKSGLPSDRFFAERPEGSVSTLKIQRTQQEDSAVYLCASSLAPGQHSYEQYFGPGTRLTVT.

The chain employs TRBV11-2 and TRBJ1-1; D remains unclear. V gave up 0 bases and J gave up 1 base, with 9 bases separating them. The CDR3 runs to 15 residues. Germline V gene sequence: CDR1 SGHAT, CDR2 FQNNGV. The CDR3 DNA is TGTGCCAGCAGCTTAGATATCTGGCAGAACACTGAAGCTTTCTTT. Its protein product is CASSLDIWQNTEAFF.

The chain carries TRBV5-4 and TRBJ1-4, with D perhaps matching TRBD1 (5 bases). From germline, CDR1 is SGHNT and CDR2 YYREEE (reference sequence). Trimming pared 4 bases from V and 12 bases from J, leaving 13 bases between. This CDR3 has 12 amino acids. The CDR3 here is CASSVSRAELFF. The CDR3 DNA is TGTGCCAGCAGCGTCTCCAGGGCTGAACTGTTTTTT.

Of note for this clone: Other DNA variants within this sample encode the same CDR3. For the CDR3, the DNA is TGTGCCAGCAGCTTGGGGGACAGGGTTTACGAGCAGTACTTC. Protein: CASSLGDRVYEQYF. The chain has TRBV5-4 and TRBJ2-7, with 9 bases that match TRBD1. J was trimmed by 4 bases and V by 0 bases; bases with no gene match: 2. The CDR3 has 14 residues. In germline, CDR1 is SGHNT, CDR2 YYREEE (reference sequence).

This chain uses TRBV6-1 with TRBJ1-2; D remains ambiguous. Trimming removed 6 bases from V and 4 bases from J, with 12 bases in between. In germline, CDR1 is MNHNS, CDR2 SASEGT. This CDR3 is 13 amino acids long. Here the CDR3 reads CASRDGVGYGYTF. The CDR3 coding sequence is TGTGCCAGCAGGGATGGGGTTGGCTATGGCTACACCTTC.

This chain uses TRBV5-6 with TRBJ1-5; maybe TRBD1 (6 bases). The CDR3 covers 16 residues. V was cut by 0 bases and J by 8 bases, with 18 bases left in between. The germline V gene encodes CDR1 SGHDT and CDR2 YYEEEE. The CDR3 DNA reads TGTGCCAGCAGCTTGGAGGGTTGGCGGGGGCAGGAGCCCCAGCATTTT. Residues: CASSLEGWRGQEPQHF. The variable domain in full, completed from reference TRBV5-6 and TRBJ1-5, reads DAGVTQSPTHLIKTRGQQVTLRCSPKSGHDTVSWYQQALGQGPQFIFQYYEEEERQRGNFPDRFSGHQFPNYSSELNVNALLLGDSALYLCASSLEGWRGQEPQHFGDGTRLSIL.